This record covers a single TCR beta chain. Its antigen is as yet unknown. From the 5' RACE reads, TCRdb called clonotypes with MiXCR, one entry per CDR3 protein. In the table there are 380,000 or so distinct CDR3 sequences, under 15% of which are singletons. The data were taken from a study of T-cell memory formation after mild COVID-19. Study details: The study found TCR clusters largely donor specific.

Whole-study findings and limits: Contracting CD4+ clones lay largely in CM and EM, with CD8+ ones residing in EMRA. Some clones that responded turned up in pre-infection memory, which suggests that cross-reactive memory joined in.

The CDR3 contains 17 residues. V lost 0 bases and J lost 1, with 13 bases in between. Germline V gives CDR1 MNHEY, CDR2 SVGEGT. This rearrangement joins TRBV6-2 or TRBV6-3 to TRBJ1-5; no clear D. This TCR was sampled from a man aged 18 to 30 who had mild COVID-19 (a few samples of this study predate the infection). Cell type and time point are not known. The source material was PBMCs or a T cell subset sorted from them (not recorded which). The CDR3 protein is CASSYSGRAGSNQPQHF. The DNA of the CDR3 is TGTGCCAGCAGTTACTCAGGTCGGGCAGGAAGCAATCAGCCCCAGCATTTT.